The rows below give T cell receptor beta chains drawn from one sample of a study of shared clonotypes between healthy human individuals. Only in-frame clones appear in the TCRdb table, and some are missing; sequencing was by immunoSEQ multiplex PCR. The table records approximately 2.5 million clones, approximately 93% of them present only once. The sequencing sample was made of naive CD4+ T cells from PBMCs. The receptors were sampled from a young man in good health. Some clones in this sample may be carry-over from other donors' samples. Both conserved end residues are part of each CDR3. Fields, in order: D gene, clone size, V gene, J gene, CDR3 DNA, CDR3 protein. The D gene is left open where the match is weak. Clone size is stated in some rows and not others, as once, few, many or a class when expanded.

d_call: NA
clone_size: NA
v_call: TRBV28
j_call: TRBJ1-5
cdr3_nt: TGTGCCAGCAGTATAGCGGGGAGGGGGGGTAGCAATCAGCCCCAGCATTTT
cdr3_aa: CASSIAGRGGSNQPQHF

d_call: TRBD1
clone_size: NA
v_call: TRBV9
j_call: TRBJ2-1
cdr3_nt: TGTGCCAGCAGCCCAGGACAGGGGGCCTACAATGAGCAGTTCTTC
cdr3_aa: CASSPGQGAYNEQFF

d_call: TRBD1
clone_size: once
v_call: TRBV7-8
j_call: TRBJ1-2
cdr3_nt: TGTGCCAGCAGCCCAGACAGGGGGTACTATGGCTACACCTTC
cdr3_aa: CASSPDRGYYGYTF

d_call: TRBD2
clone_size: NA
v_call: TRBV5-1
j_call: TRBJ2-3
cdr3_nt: TGCGCCAGCAGCGAAGGGACTAGCGGGAGGTTTGATACGCAGTATTTT
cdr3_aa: CASSEGTSGRFDTQYF

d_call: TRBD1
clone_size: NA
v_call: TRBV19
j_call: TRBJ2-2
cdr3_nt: TGTGCCAGTAGTGCGGACAGGGGAGGCGGGGAGCTGTTTTTT
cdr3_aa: CASSADRGGGELFF

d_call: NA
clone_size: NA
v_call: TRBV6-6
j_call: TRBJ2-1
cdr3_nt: TGTGCCAGCAGCTATAGCCGGAATGAGCAGTTCTTC
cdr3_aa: CASSYSRNEQFF

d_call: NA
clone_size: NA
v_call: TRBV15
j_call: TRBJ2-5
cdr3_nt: TGTGCCACCAGCAGAGATAAGCGGGCGCAAGAGACCCAGTACTTC
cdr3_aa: CATSRDKRAQETQYF

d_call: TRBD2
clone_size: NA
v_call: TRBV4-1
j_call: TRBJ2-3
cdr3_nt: TGCGCCAGCAGCCACGCCGGACTAGCCGCGAACACAGATACGCAGTATTTT
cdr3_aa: CASSHAGLAANTDTQYF

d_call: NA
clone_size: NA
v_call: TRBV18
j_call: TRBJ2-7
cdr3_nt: TGTGCCAGCTCACCAACGGCCGGCCCCTACGAGCAGTACTTC
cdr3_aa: CASSPTAGPYEQYF

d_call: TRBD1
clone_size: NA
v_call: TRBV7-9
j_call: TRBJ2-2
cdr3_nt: TGTGCCAGCAGCGATAGGGACAGATACACCGGGGAGCTGTTTTTT
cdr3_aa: CASSDRDRYTGELFF